What follows is one TCR beta chain and its context. The sample comes from a study of blood T cell repertoires in COVID-19. The wider study: From T cells, B-cell-depleted T cells, or PBMCs came the material, which was cDNA or gDNA.

The age range of participants was about 18 to 95 years, with residence in 20 to 25 US areas. Cohort assignment relied on participant-reported clinical history. Germline V gives CDR1 ENHRY, CDR2 SYGVKD. The V and J ends lost 2 bases and 5 bases, in that order; junction bases with no gene match: 18. The CDR3 runs to 21 residues. Clones were sequenced by immunoSEQ multiplex PCR, and TCRdb holds only the in-frame ones, with some missing. The data contain approximately 250,000 clones, about nine tenths of them singletons. The origin of this receptor is a woman aged 40 to 55 with acute COVID-19. The sample comprised PBMCs or T cells enriched from blood (not recorded which). This chain links TRBV10-3 with TRBJ2-1; 13 nucleotides line up with TRBD2. Here the CDR3 reads CAISENGGLAGERRRDNEQFF. For the CDR3, the DNA is TGTGCCATCAGTGAGAACGGAGGACTAGCGGGAGAGAGACGTCGGGACAATGAGCAGTTCTTC.